The 9 T cell receptor beta chains presented below share a single source sample, sequenced in a study of control samples from healthy donors and cancer patients. Measured with immunoSEQ multiplex PCR; TCRdb has only the in-frame clones, and not every one. The sample has 170,000 or so clones, approximately 94% seen once. The material sequenced was blood. The receptors stem from a woman under 30 in good health.

The V gene is TRBV11-3, the J gene TRBJ1-1; D uncertain. Germline lookup yields CDR1 SGHNT and CDR2 YENEEA. The CDR3 extends over 12 amino acids. Deletions cut 5 bases from V and 0 bases from J, with 4 bases between. CDR3 amino acids: CASSRLNTEAFF. The CDR3 DNA reads TGTGCCAGCAGCCGACTGAACACTGAAGCTTTCTTT.

This sequence joins TRBV28 and TRBJ2-4, with D possibly being TRBD1 (6 bases). Trimming removed 3 bases at V and 2 bases at J, with 14 bases between. The germline gives CDR1 MDHEN, CDR2 SYDVKM. CDR3 length equals 16 residues. CDR3 nucleotides: TGTGCCAGCAGTTTTACCTATACAGGGTCCAAAAACATTCAGTACTTC. Amino acid sequence: CASSFTYTGSKNIQYF.

The V and J genes are TRBV28 and TRBJ1-6; no definite D call. The germline V and J ends were trimmed by 6 bases and 7 bases, with 16 bases remaining between them. Per the germline V gene, CDR1 is MDHEN and CDR2 is SYDVKM. The length of the CDR3 is 15 residues. In DNA, the CDR3 is TGTGCCAGCAGCCTCGGACCGGGGTGGAATTCACCCCTCCACTTT. Protein: CASSLGPGWNSPLHF.

The chain couples TRBV28 to TRBJ1-2, with D hard to call. V lost 10 bases and J lost 0, with 12 bases in between. The CDR3 is made up of 13 amino acids. Germline V lookup: CDR1 MDHEN, CDR2 SYDVKM. The CDR3 DNA reads as TGTGCCACCCTTAGGGAAACTAACTATGGCTACACCTTC. Its protein product is CATLRETNYGYTF.

The sample holds a few counts of this clone. The CDR3 loop reads CASRLTGNYGYTF. CDR3 in DNA: TGTGCCAGCAGGTTGACAGGGAACTATGGCTACACCTTC. The chain is built from TRBV6-5 and TRBJ1-2, with 7 bases matching TRBD1. The V gene's germline CDR1 is MNHEY and CDR2 SVGAGI. CDR3 length equals 13 residues. The junction had 3 bases not matched to a gene; V was cut back by 6 bases and J by 2 bases.

The gene calls are TRBV11-2 and TRBJ2-1; D assignment may be TRBD1 or TRBD2 (7 bases each). The CDR3 has 17 amino acids. V dropped 1 base and J dropped 4 bases, with 17 bases sitting between them. Germline V CDR1 and CDR2: SGHAT, FQNNGV. In DNA, the CDR3 is TGTGCCAGCAGCTTAGGACACTGGGAGGGGGCATACAATGAGCAGTTCTTC. This encodes CASSLGHWEGAYNEQFF.

This rearrangement joins TRBV18 to TRBJ1-1; TRBD1 might be the D (5 bases). V shed 5 bases and J shed 0 bases, with 13 bases lying between them. This CDR3 contains 15 residues. Germline loops: CDR1 KGHSH, CDR2 LQKENI. CDR3 DNA sequence: TGTGCCAGCTCATCCTCGACAGTCTTGAACACTGAAGCTTTCTTT. This sequence encodes CASSSSTVLNTEAFF.

The chain is built from TRBV18 and TRBJ1-5, with 7 bases fitting TRBD1. The CDR3 consists of 15 residues. CDR1 is KGHSH and CDR2 is LQKENI in the germline V gene. V lost 4 bases to trimming and J lost 4 bases; unmatched junction nucleotides: 7. The CDR3 is CASSLSQGINQPQHF. CDR3 DNA: TGTGCCAGCTCACTTTCACAGGGGATTAATCAGCCCCAGCATTTT.

This clone was seen only once. This chain uses TRBV6-6 with TRBJ1-2; tentatively, D is TRBD1 (6 bases). Germline loops: CDR1 MNHNY, CDR2 SVGAGI (reference sequence). The CDR3 sequence is 15 residues long. Deletions cut 4 bases from V and 0 bases from J, with 12 bases between. CDR3 in amino acids: CASSSSGATNYGYTF. CDR3 nucleotide sequence: TGTGCCAGCAGTTCTTCAGGGGCGACTAACTATGGCTACACCTTC.